This passage covers 14 T cell receptor beta chains from one sample sequenced in a study of shared clonotypes between healthy human individuals. TCRdb's copy holds only in-frame clones and misses some; the assay was immunoSEQ multiplex PCR. The sample yields over a million clones, 70% to 80% seen once. Sequenced sample: memory CD4+ T cells from PBMCs. Described subset: CD45RA-negative fraction. These receptors all come from a man between 18 and 35 years old in good health. Some clones in this sample may be carry-over from other donors' samples.

As regards this clone: Other DNA variants within this sample encode the same CDR3. The chain has TRBV28 and TRBJ1-5; D gene ambiguous. V was clipped by 2 bases and J by 4 bases, with 3 bases between them. CDR1 and CDR2 (germline): MDHEN, SYDVKM. The CDR3 has 12 amino acids. DNA of the CDR3: TGTGCCAGCAGTTTAGGTAATCAGCCCCAGCATTTT. Its protein product is CASSLGNQPQHF.

A word on this clone: This specimen includes other DNA sequences encoding the same CDR3. The rearrangement links TRBV18 to TRBJ2-5; TRBD1 might be the D (6 bases). Germline CDR1 KGHSH, CDR2 LQKENI. V lost 6 bases to trimming and J lost 5 bases, with 10 bases between them. This CDR3 spans 12 amino acids. The CDR3 DNA reads TGTGCCAGCTCTAACAGGGAGGAGACCCAGTACTTC. Its protein is CASSNREETQYF. Full variable domain (missing parts from reference TRBV18 and TRBJ2-5): NAGVMQNPRHLVRRRGQEARLRCSPMKGHSHVYWYRQLPEEGLKFMVYLQKENIIDESGMPKERFSAEFPKEGPSILRIQQVVRGDSAAYFCASSNREETQYFGPGTRLLVL.

The chain has TRBV7-9 and TRBJ2-3; D gene uncertain. CDR3 length equals 13 residues. Germline values: CDR1 SEHNR, CDR2 FQNEAQ (reference sequence). The V end was cut by 8 bases, the J end by 0 bases, with 9 bases between. The CDR3 bases are TGTGCCAGCCTTACAACTAGCACAGATACGCAGTATTTT. The encoded protein is CASLTTSTDTQYF.

This rearrangement joins TRBV4-3 to TRBJ1-2, with 9 bases aligning to TRBD1. Germline CDR1 LGHNA, CDR2 YSLEER. The CDR3 extends over 16 amino acids. The ends lost 3 bases at V and 4 bases at J; junction bases unmatched: 9. The CDR3 coding sequence is TGCGCCAGCAGCCAGGCCGGGACAGGGCGCGTCTATGGCTACACCTTC. Its translation is CASSQAGTGRVYGYTF.

CDR3 sequence: CSARPYFGDNEQFF. The CDR3 nucleotides read TGCAGCGCCCGACCATATTTTGGGGACAATGAGCAGTTCTTC. V usage is TRBV29-1 and J usage is TRBJ2-1, with D unresolved. The germline V gene has CDR1 SQVTM and CDR2 ANQGSEA. The CDR3 covers 14 residues. Trimming shortened V by 7 bases and J by 5 bases, and 18 bases separated the two germline ends.

The chain is built from TRBV7-2 and TRBJ1-1; D call uncertain. Trimming left V 8 bases short and J 6 bases short, with 16 bases between. Germline CDR1 and CDR2: SGHTA and FQGNSA. This CDR3 has 13 residues. CDR3 protein: CASSTMVGAEAFF. The CDR3 DNA reads TGTGCCAGCTCTACAATGGTCGGTGCTGAAGCTTTCTTT.

This clone was seen more than once but under ten times. This rearrangement joins TRBV10-2 to TRBJ2-7; D uncertain. Trimming removed 3 bases from V and 2 bases from J, with 8 bases in between. CDR3 length equals 13 residues. Germline values: CDR1 WSHSY, CDR2 SAAADI. The CDR3 DNA follows: TGCGCCAGCAGTGAAGTGGGCCCCTACGAGCAGTACTTC. Its protein product is CASSEVGPYEQYF.

The chain combines TRBV18 with TRBJ1-4; TRBD1 matches 9 bases. CDR1 is KGHSH and CDR2 is LQKENI in the germline V gene. This CDR3 is built from 14 residues. Trimming cost V 4 bases and J 5 bases; bases outside gene matches: 2. CDR3 residues: CASSRDRVNEKLFF. CDR3 coding DNA: TGTGCCAGCTCACGGGACAGGGTAAATGAAAAACTGTTTTTT.

The chain employs TRBV5-1 and TRBJ1-2; 10 bases are a match to TRBD1. The CDR3 totals 15 residues. Germline V CDR1 and CDR2: SGHRS, YFSETQ. V trimming: 4 bases; J trimming: 4 bases; junction bases outside the gene matches: 7. CDR3 in DNA: TGCGCCAGCAGCCCACAAAGGACAGGGGGCTATGGCTACACCTTC. Protein product: CASSPQRTGGYGYTF.

The rearrangement uses TRBV5-1 and TRBJ1-2; 7 bases agree with TRBD1. CDR3 length: 14 amino acids. V shed 5 bases, J shed 8 bases, and the junction held 12 bases outside the gene matches. The germline CDR1 and CDR2 sequences are SGHRS and YFSETQ. CDR3 sequence: CASSDPGQMYGYTF. In DNA, the CDR3 is TGCGCCAGCAGTGACCCGGGACAGATGTACGGCTACACCTTC. The full variable domain, rest sourced from reference TRBV5-1 and TRBJ1-2, is KAGVTQTPRYLIKTRGQQVTLSCSPISGHRSVSWYQQTPGQGLQFLFEYFSETQRNKGNFPGRFSGRQFSNSRSEMNVSTLELGDSALYLCASSDPGQMYGYTFGSGTRLTVV.

The CDR3 here is CASSPPFWDKNYEQYF. In DNA form, the CDR3 reads TGTGCCAGCTCACCCCCCTTTTGGGACAAGAACTACGAGCAGTACTTC. The chain combines TRBV18 with TRBJ2-7; a possible D gene is TRBD1 (6 bases). V lost 3 bases to trimming and J lost 3 bases, with 18 bases between them. Germline loops: CDR1 KGHSH, CDR2 LQKENI. CDR3 length: 16 amino acids.

This chain joins TRBV7-2 and TRBJ2-7; possible D gene TRBD1, 6 bases. The CDR3 has 16 amino acids. Trimming shortened V by 0 bases and J by 0 bases, and 12 bases separated the two germline ends. CDR1 SGHTA and CDR2 FQGNSA come from the germline V gene. In DNA form, the CDR3 reads TGTGCCAGCAGCTTAGCGAATTACAGGGTCTCCTACGAGCAGTACTTC. It yields the protein CASSLANYRVSYEQYF.

This clone was recorded once. This chain joins TRBV5-1 and TRBJ1-1; 8 positions match TRBD1. In germline, CDR1 is SGHRS, CDR2 YFSETQ. The V segment lost 4 bases and the J segment 1 base; nucleotides outside the gene matches: 6. This CDR3 contains 15 residues. Here the CDR3 reads CASSRKTGANTEAFF. As DNA, the CDR3 is TGCGCCAGCAGCCGGAAGACAGGGGCGAACACTGAAGCTTTCTTT.

The DNA of the CDR3 is TGTGCCATCAGTGGACAGGGGGAGGATACGCAGTATTTT. Translation: CAISGQGEDTQYF. This rearrangement joins TRBV10-3 to TRBJ2-3, with 9 bases matching TRBD1. Germline assignment: CDR1 ENHRY and CDR2 SYGVKD. The V gene end was trimmed by 4 bases and the J gene end by 6 bases; junction bases not matched to a gene: 2. The CDR3 totals 13 residues.